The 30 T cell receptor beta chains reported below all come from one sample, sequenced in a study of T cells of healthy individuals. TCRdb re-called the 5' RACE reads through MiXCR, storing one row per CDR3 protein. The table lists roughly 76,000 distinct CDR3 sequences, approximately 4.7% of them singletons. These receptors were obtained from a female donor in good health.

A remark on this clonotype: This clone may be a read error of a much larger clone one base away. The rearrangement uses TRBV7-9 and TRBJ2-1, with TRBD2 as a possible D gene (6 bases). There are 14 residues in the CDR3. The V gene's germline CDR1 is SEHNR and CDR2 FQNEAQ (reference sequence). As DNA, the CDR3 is TGTGCCAGCAGTCCAGTCGCCCCTAGCGATGAGAAGTTCTTC. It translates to CASSPVAPSDEKFF.

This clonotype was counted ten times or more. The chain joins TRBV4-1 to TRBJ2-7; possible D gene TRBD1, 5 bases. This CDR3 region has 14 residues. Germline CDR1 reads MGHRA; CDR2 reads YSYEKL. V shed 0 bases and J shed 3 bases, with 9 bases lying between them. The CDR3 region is CASSQERGIYEQYF. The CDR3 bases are TGCGCCAGCAGCCAAGAAAGGGGCATCTACGAGCAGTACTTC.

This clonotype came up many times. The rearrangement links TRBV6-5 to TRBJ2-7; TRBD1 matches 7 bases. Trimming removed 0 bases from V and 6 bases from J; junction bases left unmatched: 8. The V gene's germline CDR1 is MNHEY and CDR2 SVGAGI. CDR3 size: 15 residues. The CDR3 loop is CASSYSRDSRREQYF. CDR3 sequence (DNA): TGTGCCAGCAGTTACTCGAGGGACAGCAGGCGCGAGCAGTACTTC.

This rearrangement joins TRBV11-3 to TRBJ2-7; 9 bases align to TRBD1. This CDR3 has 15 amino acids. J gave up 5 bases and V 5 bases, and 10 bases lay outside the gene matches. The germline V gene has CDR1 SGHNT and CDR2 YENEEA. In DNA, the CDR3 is TGTGCCAGCAGCATGGGACAGGGAATGAGGCACGAGCAGTACTTC. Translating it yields CASSMGQGMRHEQYF.

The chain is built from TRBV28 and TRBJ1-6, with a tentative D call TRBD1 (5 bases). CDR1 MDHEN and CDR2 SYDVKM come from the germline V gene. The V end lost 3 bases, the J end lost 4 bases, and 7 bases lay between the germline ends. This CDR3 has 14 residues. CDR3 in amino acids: CASSLGGYNSPLHF. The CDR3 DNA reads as TGTGCCAGCAGTTTGGGGGGGTATAATTCACCCCTCCACTTT.

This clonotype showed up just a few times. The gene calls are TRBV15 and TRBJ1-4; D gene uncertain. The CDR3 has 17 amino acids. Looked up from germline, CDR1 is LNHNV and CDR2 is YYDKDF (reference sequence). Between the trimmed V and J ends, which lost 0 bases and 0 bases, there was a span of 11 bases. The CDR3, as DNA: TGTGCCACCAGCAGAGATTTGGAAGACACAACTAATGAAAAACTGTTTTTT. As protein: CATSRDLEDTTNEKLFF.

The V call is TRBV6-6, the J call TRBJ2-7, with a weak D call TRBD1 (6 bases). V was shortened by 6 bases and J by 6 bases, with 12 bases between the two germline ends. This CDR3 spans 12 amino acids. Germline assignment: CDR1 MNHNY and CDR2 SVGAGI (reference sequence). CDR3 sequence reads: CASRNGRGEQYF. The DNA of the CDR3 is TGTGCCAGCAGGAACGGCAGGGGCGAGCAGTACTTC.

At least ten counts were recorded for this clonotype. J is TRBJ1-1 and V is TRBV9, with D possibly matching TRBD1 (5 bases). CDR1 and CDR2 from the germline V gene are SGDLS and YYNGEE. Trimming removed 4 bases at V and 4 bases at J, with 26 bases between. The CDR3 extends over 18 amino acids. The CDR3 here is CASSPSGGSAGVGTEAFF. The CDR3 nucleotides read TGTGCCAGCAGCCCCAGCGGGGGGTCGGCTGGGGTGGGCACTGAAGCTTTCTTT. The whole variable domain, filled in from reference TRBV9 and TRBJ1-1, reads DSGVTQTPKHLITATGQRVTLRCSPRSGDLSVYWYQQSLDQGLQFLIQYYNGEERAKGNILERFSAQQFPDLHSELNLSSLELGDSALYFCASSPSGGSAGVGTEAFFGQGTRLTVV.

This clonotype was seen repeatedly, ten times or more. CDR3 loop: CSVGRDRLNTEAFF. The CDR3 DNA reads as TGCAGCGTTGGGAGGGACAGATTGAACACTGAAGCTTTCTTT. The J gene is TRBJ1-1, the V gene TRBV29-1, with TRBD1 matching over 7 bases. Germline V gene lookup returns CDR1 SQVTM and CDR2 ANQGSEA. The CDR3 contains 14 residues. The V segment lost 4 bases and the J segment 0 bases; nucleotides outside the gene matches: 5.

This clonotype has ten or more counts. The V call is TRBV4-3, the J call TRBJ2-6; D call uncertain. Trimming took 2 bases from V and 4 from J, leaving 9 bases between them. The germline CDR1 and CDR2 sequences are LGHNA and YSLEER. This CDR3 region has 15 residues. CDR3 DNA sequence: TGCGCCAGCAGCCAAAGTGCAAAAGGGGCCAACGTCCTGACTTTC. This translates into CASSQSAKGANVLTF.

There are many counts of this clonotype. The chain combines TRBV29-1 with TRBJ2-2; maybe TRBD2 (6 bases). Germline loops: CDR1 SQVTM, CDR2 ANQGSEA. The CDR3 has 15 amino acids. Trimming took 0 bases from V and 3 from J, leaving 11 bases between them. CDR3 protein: CSVEDPRDDTGELFF. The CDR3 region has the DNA TGCAGCGTTGAAGATCCGCGGGACGACACCGGGGAGCTGTTTTTT.

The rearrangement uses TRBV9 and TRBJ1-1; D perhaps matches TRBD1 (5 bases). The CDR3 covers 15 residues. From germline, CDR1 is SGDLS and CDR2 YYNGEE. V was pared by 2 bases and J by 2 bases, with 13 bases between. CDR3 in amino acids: CASSVGRRQNTEAFF. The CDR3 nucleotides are TGTGCCAGCAGCGTGGGGCGACGCCAAAACACTGAAGCTTTCTTT.

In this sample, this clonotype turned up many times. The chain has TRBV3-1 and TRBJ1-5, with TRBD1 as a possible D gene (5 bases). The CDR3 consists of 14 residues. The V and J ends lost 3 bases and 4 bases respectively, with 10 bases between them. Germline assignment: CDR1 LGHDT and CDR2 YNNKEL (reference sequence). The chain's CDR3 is CASSQTGGNQPQHF. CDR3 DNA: TGTGCCAGCAGCCAGACCGGGGGGAATCAGCCCCAGCATTTT.

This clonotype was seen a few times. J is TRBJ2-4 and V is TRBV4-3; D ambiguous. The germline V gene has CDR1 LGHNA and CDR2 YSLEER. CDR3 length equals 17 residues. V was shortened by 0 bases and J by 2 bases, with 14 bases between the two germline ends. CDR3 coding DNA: TGCGCCAGCAGCCAAGATATGGTCGCGGCTACCAAAAACATTCAGTACTTC. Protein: CASSQDMVAATKNIQYF.

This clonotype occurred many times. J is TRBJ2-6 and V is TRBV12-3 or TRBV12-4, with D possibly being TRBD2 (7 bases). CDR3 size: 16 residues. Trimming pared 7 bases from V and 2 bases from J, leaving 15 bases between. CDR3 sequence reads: CASNRGAETGANVLTF. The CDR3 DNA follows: TGTGCCAGCAATCGGGGGGCGGAAACTGGGGCCAACGTCCTGACTTTC.

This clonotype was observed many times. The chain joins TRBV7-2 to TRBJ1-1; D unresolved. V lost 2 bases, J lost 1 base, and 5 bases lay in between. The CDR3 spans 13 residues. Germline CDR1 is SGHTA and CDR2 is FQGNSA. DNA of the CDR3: TGTGCCAGCAGCTTACCCAGGAACACTGAAGCTTTCTTT. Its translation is CASSLPRNTEAFF.

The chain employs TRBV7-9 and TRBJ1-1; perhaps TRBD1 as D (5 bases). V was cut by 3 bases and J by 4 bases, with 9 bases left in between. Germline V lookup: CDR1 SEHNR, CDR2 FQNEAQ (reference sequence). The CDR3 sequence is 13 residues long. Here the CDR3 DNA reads TGTGCCAGCAGCTTCTGGGGGAGCACTGAAGCTTTCTTT. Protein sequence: CASSFWGSTEAFF.

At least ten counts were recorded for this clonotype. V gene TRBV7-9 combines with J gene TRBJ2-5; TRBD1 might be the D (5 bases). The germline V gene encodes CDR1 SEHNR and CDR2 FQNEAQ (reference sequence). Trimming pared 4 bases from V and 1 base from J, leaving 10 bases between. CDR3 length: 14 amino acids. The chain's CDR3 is CASSYAGSQETQYF. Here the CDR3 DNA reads TGTGCCAGCAGCTATGCAGGGTCCCAAGAGACCCAGTACTTC.

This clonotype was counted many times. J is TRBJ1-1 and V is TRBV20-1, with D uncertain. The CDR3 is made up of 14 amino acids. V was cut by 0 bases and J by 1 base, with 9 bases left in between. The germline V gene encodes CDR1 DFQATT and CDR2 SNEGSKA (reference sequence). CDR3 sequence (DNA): TGCAGTGCTAGAGATGACGGCGGGAACACTGAAGCTTTCTTT. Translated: CSARDDGGNTEAFF.

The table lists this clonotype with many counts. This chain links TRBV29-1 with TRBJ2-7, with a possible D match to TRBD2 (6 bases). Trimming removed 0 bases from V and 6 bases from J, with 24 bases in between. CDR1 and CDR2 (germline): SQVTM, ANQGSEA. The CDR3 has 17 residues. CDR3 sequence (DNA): TGCAGCGTTGAAGATCAAAGATTCGGGGGAGGCAGGCGCGAGCAGTACTTC. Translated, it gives CSVEDQRFGGGRREQYF.

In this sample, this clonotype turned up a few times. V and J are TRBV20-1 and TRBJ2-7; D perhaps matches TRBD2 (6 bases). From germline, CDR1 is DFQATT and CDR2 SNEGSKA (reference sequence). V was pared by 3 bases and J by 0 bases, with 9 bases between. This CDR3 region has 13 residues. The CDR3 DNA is TGCAGTGCTAGCGGGAGCAGCTCCTACGAGCAGTACTTC. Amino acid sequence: CSASGSSSYEQYF.

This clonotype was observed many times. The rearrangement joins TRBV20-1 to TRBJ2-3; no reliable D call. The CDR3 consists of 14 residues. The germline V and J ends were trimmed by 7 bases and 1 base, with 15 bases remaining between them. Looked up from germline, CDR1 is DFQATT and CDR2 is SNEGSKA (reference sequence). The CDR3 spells CSVAIVGGTDTQYF. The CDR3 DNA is TGCAGTGTCGCAATAGTCGGTGGCACAGATACGCAGTATTTT.

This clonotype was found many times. The CDR3 bases are TGTGCCAGCAGTTTATCGGGGACAGGGGGACTTGCCAAAAACATTCAGTACTTC. This codes for CASSLSGTGGLAKNIQYF. The J gene is TRBJ2-4, the V gene TRBV27, with 11 positions matching TRBD1. This CDR3 spans 18 amino acids. CDR1 and CDR2 (germline): MNHEY, SMNVEV (reference sequence). The V segment lost 0 bases and the J segment 1 base; nucleotides outside the gene matches: 5.

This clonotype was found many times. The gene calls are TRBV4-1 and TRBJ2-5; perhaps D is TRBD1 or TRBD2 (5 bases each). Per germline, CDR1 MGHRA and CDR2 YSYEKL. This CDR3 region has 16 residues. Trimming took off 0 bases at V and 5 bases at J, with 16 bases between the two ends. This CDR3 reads CASSQEQGTSRETQYF. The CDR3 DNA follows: TGCGCCAGCAGCCAAGAACAAGGGACCAGCAGGGAGACCCAGTACTTC.

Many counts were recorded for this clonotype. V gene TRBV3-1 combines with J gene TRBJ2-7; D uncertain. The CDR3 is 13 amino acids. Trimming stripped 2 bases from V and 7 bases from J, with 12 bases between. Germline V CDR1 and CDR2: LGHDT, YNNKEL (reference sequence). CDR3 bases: TGTGCCAGCAGCCAACAGACCTCCGGGGAGCAGTACTTC. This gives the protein CASSQQTSGEQYF.

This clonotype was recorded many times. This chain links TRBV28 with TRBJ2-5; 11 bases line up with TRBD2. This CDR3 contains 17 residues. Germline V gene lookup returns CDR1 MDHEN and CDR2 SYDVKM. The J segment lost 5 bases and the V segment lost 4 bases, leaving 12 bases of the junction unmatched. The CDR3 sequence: CASSSPRVAGGLETQYF. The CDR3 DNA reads TGTGCCAGCAGTTCCCCGAGGGTAGCGGGAGGGTTGGAGACCCAGTACTTC.

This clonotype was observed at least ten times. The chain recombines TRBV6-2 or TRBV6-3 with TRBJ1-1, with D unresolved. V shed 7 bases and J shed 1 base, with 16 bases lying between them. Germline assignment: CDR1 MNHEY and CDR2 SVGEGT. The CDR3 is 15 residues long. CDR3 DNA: TGTGCCAGCAATCCCCTGGGCACCGAGAACACTGAAGCTTTCTTT. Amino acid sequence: CASNPLGTENTEAFF.

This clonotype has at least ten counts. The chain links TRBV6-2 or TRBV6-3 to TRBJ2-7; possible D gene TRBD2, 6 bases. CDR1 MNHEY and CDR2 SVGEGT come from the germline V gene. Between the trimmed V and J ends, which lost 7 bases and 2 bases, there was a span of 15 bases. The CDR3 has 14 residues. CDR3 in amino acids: CASNRDSTTYEQYF. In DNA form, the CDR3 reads TGTGCCAGCAACCGGGACTCAACAACCTACGAGCAGTACTTC.

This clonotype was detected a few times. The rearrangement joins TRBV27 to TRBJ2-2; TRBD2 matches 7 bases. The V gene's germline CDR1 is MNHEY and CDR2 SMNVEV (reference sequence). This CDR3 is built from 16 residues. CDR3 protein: CATRSEAGDDTGELFF. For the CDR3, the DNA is TGTGCTACCCGGTCGGAGGCGGGAGATGATACCGGGGAGCTGTTTTTT.

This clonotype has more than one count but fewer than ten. CDR3 protein: CASSETGTGLQETQYF. For the CDR3, the DNA is TGTGCCAGCAGTGAAACCGGGACAGGCCTGCAAGAGACCCAGTACTTC. This chain connects TRBV6-1 to TRBJ2-5, with 8 bases fitting TRBD1. Per germline, CDR1 MNHNS and CDR2 SASEGT. The length of the CDR3 is 16 residues. Trimming cost V 2 bases and J 2 bases; bases outside gene matches: 7.